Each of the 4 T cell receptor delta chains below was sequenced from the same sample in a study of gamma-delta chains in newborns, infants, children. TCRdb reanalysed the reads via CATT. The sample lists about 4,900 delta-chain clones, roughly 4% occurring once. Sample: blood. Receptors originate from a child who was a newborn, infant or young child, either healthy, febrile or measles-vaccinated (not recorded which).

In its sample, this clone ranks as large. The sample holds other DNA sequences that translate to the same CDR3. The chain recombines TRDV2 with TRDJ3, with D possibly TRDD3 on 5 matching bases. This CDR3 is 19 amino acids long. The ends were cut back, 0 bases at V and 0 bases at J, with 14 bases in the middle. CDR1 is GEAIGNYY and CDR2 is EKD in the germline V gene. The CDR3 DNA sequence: TGTGCCTGTGACACCTTGGGGACCCTAAGCTCCTGGGACACCCGACAGATGTTTTTC. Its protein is CACDTLGTLSSWDTRQMFF.

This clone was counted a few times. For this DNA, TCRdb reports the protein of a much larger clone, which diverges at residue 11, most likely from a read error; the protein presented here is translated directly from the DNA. The CDR3 loop reads CALGDSVLGGARQMFF. CDR3 sequence (DNA): TGTGCTCTTGGGGATTCGGTACTGGGGGGCGCCCGACAGATGTTTTTC. V and J are TRDV1 and TRDJ3; 8 bases fit TRDD3. Germline CDR1 is TSWWSYY and CDR2 is QGS. CDR3 size: 16 residues. J was trimmed by 11 bases and V by 3 bases; bases with no gene match: 9.

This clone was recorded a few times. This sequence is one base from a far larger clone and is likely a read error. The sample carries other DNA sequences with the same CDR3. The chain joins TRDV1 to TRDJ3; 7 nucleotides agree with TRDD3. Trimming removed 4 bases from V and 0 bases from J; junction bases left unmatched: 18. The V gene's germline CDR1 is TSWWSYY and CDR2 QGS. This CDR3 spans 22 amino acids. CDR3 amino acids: CALGGLPYWGTQSSWDTRQMFF. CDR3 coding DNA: TGTGCTCTTGGGGGGCTCCCGTATTGGGGGACCCAGAGCTCCTGGGACACCCGACAGATGTTTTTC.

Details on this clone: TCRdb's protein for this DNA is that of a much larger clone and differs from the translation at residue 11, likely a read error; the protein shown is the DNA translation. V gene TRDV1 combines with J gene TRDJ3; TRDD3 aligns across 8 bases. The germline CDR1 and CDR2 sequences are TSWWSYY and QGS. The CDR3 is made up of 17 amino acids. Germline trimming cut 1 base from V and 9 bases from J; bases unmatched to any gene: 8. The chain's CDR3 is CALGEQWGIRGTRQMFF. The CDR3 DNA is TGTGCTCTTGGGGAACAGTGGGGGATCCGGGGCACCCGACAGATGTTTTTC.